This TCR beta chain stems from a study of early T cells in non-severe SARS-CoV-2 infection. Overall study context: Sequencing targeted bulk RNA from unsorted whole blood, leaving chains unpaired. Findings and limits, study-wide: Anti-spike CD8 specificities were favored by VDJdb matching, whose results missed private and CD4 specificities.

In the library, individual cDNA molecules carried attached unique molecular identifiers. MiXCR was run by TCRdb on the 5' RACE reads, yielding one entry per CDR3 protein. Among around 92,000 distinct CDR3 sequences listed, about 11% were seen once. Unmatched junction bases numbered 9, after V lost 4 bases and J lost 1 base. The V gene's germline CDR1 is LGHNA and CDR2 YNFKEQ. The CDR3 covers 16 residues. As regards this clonotype: Its matching antigen is unknown.

The sequenced sample consisted of whole blood. The clonotype comes from an adult who was a healthcare worker with PCR-confirmed SARS-CoV-2 infection or an uninfected control (not recorded which). The chain carries TRBV4-2 and TRBJ1-1, with 7 positions matching TRBD1. CDR3 sequence reads: CASSPNVGQENTEAFF. In nucleotides, the CDR3 is TGTGCCAGCAGCCCCAACGTCGGACAGGAGAACACTGAAGCTTTCTTT.